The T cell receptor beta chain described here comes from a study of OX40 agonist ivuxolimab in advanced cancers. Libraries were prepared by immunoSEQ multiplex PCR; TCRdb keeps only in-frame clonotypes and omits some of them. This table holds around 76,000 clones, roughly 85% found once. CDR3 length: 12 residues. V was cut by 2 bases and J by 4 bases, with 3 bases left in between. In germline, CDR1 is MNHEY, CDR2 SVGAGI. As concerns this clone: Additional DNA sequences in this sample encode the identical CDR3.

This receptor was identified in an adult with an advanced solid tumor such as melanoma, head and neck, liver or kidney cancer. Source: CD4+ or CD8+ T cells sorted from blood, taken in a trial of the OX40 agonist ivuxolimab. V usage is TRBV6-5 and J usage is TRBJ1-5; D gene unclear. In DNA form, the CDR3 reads TGTGCCAGCAGTTACCGGAATCAGCCCCAGCATTTT. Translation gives CASSYRNQPQHF.